This passage covers 30 T cell receptor beta chains from one sample sequenced in a study of blood T cell repertoires in COVID-19. Some clones are missing from TCRdb's copy, which holds only in-frame ones; the method was immunoSEQ multiplex PCR. Of almost 300,000 clones in the sample, under 90% were seen once. The sample was peripheral blood. These receptors came from a woman aged 25 to 39 with COVID-19, enrolled during active disease.

The rearrangement uses TRBV7-8 and TRBJ2-3, with 9 nucleotides matching TRBD1. The trim removed 5 bases at V and 5 bases at J, leaving 23 bases unmatched. The CDR3 covers 20 residues. Germline CDR1 is SGHVS and CDR2 is FQNEAQ. The CDR3 coding sequence is TGTGCCAGCAGCCTTTCGAGCAGCTTTTATTCCGGGACAGGGATAGATACGCAGTATTTT. It codes for CASSLSSSFYSGTGIDTQYF. The whole variable domain, remainder taken from reference TRBV7-8 and TRBJ2-3, is GAGVSQSPRYKVAKRGQDVALRCDPISGHVSLFWYQQALGQGPEFLTYFQNEAQLDKSGLPSDRFFAERPEGSVSTLKIQRTQQEDSAVYLCASSLSSSFYSGTGIDTQYFGPGTRLTVL.

V usage is TRBV5-1 and J usage is TRBJ2-3, with a tentative D call TRBD2 (5 bases). The germline V gene has CDR1 SGHRS and CDR2 YFSETQ. V lost 3 bases and J 1 base, leaving 21 bases between the germline ends. The CDR3 extends over 18 amino acids. CDR3 loop: CASSSATISGLRTDTQYF. The CDR3 coding sequence is TGCGCCAGCAGCTCCGCTACCATAAGCGGTCTGCGCACAGATACGCAGTATTTT.

This chain links TRBV7-8 with TRBJ1-3; TRBD1 agrees at 10 bases. Losses at the gene ends were 5 bases for V and 3 bases for J; bases not matched to a gene: 16. Germline CDR1 and CDR2: SGHVS and FQNEAQ. This CDR3 contains 19 residues. In nucleotides, the CDR3 is TGTGCCAGCAGCCCTGGGGCGTGGGACAGGGGACTGGTTGGAAACACCATATATTTT. The encoded protein is CASSPGAWDRGLVGNTIYF. The whole variable domain, filled in from reference TRBV7-8 and TRBJ1-3, reads GAGVSQSPRYKVAKRGQDVALRCDPISGHVSLFWYQQALGQGPEFLTYFQNEAQLDKSGLPSDRFFAERPEGSVSTLKIQRTQQEDSAVYLCASSPGAWDRGLVGNTIYFGEGSWLTVV.

The rearrangement uses TRBV2 and TRBJ1-6, with unresolved D. V was shortened by 2 bases and J by 7 bases, with 21 bases between the two germline ends. CDR1 and CDR2 from the germline V gene are SNHLY and FYNNEI. The CDR3 covers 18 residues. The CDR3 DNA is TGTGCCAGCAGTGAATCCGTGGTGAAAGGCCTAGACAATTCACCCCTCCACTTT. Its translation: CASSESVVKGLDNSPLHF.

The chain is built from TRBV3-1 (or the pseudogene TRBV3-2) and TRBJ1-2; 11 bases match TRBD1. The V gene end was trimmed by 4 bases and the J gene end by 7 bases; junction bases not matched to a gene: 2. This CDR3 is 13 amino acids long. Germline V lookup: CDR1 LGHDT, CDR2 YNNKEL (reference sequence). The CDR3 sequence is CASSLGQGAGYTF. CDR3 bases: TGTGCCAGCAGCCTCGGACAGGGGGCTGGCTACACCTTC.

The chain links TRBV4-1 to TRBJ2-7, with 9 bases fitting TRBD1. The CDR3 length is 16 residues. Trimming cost V 1 base and J 4 bases; bases outside gene matches: 8. Germline V gene lookup returns CDR1 MGHRA and CDR2 YSYEKL. CDR3 nucleotides: TGCGCCAGCAGCCAAGGCCCAGGACAGGGGATTTACGAGCAGTACTTC. Translation gives CASSQGPGQGIYEQYF.

The count of this clone is one. V and J are TRBV28 and TRBJ1-2, with TRBD1 as a possible D gene (5 bases). CDR3 length: 16 amino acids. Germline V gives CDR1 MDHEN, CDR2 SYDVKM. V dropped 2 bases and J dropped 3 bases, with 16 bases sitting between them. In DNA, the CDR3 is TGTGCCAGCAGTTTAGCCCCGCGGGGGGACTACTATGGCTACACCTTC. Encoded protein: CASSLAPRGDYYGYTF.

The chain employs TRBV5-6 and TRBJ2-2; 8 bases fit TRBD1. Looked up from germline, CDR1 is SGHDT and CDR2 is YYEEEE. V dropped 2 bases and J dropped 7; count of bases not matched to a gene: 7. The CDR3 totals 15 residues. The CDR3 reads CASSFATGVVGELFF. The DNA of the CDR3 is TGTGCCAGCAGCTTTGCGACAGGGGTTGTCGGGGAGCTGTTTTTT.

The chain carries TRBV13 and TRBJ2-7, with D possibly being TRBD1 (5 bases). The germline V gene encodes CDR1 PRHDT and CDR2 FYEKMQ (reference sequence). The CDR3 consists of 14 residues. Trimming shortened V by 2 bases and J by 0 bases, and 8 bases separated the two germline ends. DNA for the CDR3: TGTGCCAGCAGCTTAATTGGACACTCCTACGAGCAGTACTTC. Encoded protein: CASSLIGHSYEQYF.

This chain uses TRBV7-9 with TRBJ1-1; D call uncertain. The CDR3 runs to 13 residues. V dropped 5 bases and J dropped 8 bases, with 15 bases sitting between them. Per germline, CDR1 SEHNR and CDR2 FQNEAQ (reference sequence). CDR3 in amino acids: CASSPLGGSEAFF. The CDR3 DNA is TGTGCCAGCAGCCCGCTCGGAGGCTCCGAAGCTTTCTTT.

The V gene is TRBV19, the J gene TRBJ1-1; the D is unclear. The CDR3 extends over 11 amino acids. The V end lost 5 bases, the J end lost 11 bases, and 12 bases lay between the germline ends. CDR1 is LNHDA and CDR2 is SQIVND in the germline V gene (reference sequence). The CDR3 is CASSFGTGAFF. The CDR3 nucleotides read TGTGCCAGTAGTTTTGGTACGGGGGCTTTCTTT. Drawing the rest from reference TRBV19 and TRBJ1-1, the complete variable domain is DGGITQSPKYLFRKEGQNVTLSCEQNLNHDAMYWYRQDPGQGLRLIYYSQIVNDFQKGDIAEGYSVSREKKESFPLTVTSAQKNPTAFYLCASSFGTGAFFGQGTRLTVV.

The V and J genes are TRBV3-1 (or the pseudogene TRBV3-2) and TRBJ1-4, with D maybe TRBD1 (5 bases). V was trimmed by 4 bases and J by 8 bases, leaving 11 bases between them. Germline V gives CDR1 LGHDT, CDR2 YNNKEL (reference sequence). The CDR3 loop spans 13 amino acids. The chain's CDR3 is CASSRAGGEKLFF. The CDR3 coding sequence is TGTGCCAGCAGCCGTGCGGGGGGAGAAAAACTGTTTTTT.

V and J are TRBV20-1 and TRBJ1-5; D unclear. Trimming pared 3 bases from V and 0 bases from J, leaving 12 bases between. Germline CDR1 DFQATT, CDR2 SNEGSKA (reference sequence). This CDR3 comprises 15 residues. CDR3 in amino acids: CSASTSAYSNQPQHF. Written as DNA, the CDR3 is TGCAGTGCTAGTACATCCGCTTATAGCAATCAGCCCCAGCATTTT.

CDR3 coding DNA: TGCGCCAGCAGCGGGACAGACGGATACAATGAGCAGTTCTTC. Amino acids: CASSGTDGYNEQFF. V and J are TRBV5-1 and TRBJ2-1; 7 nucleotides line up with TRBD1. Trimming took 4 bases from V and 4 from J; bases not matched to a gene: 5. The V gene's germline CDR1 is SGHRS and CDR2 YFSETQ. The length of the CDR3 is 14 residues.

The V call is TRBV29-1, the J call TRBJ1-1, with D unclear. Trimming took 4 bases from V and 5 from J, leaving 17 bases between them. The CDR3 spans 14 residues. Germline loops: CDR1 SQVTM, CDR2 ANQGSEA. The DNA for the CDR3 is TGCAGCGTTGGACCAACTAGGGTTTGGACTGAAGCTTTCTTT. Protein product: CSVGPTRVWTEAFF.

The chain recombines TRBV10-1 with TRBJ2-3; 10 nucleotides agree with TRBD2. From germline, CDR1 is WNHNN and CDR2 SYGVQD (reference sequence). The CDR3 consists of 16 residues. Germline trimming cut 11 bases from V and 7 bases from J; bases unmatched to any gene: 18. The CDR3 loop is CAGNQGASGGIHTQYF. The CDR3 DNA reads as TGCGCCGGAAACCAGGGGGCTAGCGGGGGCATCCATACGCAGTATTTT.

The chain joins TRBV19 to TRBJ2-7; D is perhaps TRBD1 (6 bases). The CDR3 totals 13 residues. Germline V gene sequence: CDR1 LNHDA, CDR2 SQIVND (reference sequence). V lost 5 bases to trimming and J lost 4 bases, with 12 bases between them. In DNA, the CDR3 is TGTGCCAGTAGTTGGGGGCCGGGGTACGAGCAGTACTTC. This encodes CASSWGPGYEQYF. The whole variable domain, remainder taken from reference TRBV19 and TRBJ2-7, is DGGITQSPKYLFRKEGQNVTLSCEQNLNHDAMYWYRQDPGQGLRLIYYSQIVNDFQKGDIAEGYSVSREKKESFPLTVTSAQKNPTAFYLCASSWGPGYEQYFGPGTRLTVT.

V and J are TRBV7-2 and TRBJ2-5; weak D call: TRBD1 (7 bases). The V and J ends lost 2 bases and 7 bases respectively, with 14 bases between them. The germline gives CDR1 SGHTA, CDR2 FQGNSA. CDR3 length: 14 residues. CDR3 sequence: CASSLQGGSATQYF. In DNA, the CDR3 is TGTGCCAGCAGCTTACAGGGGGGCTCCGCGACCCAGTACTTC.

The CDR3 protein is CASSPGQGKYGYTF. CDR3 nucleotide sequence: TGCGCCAGCAGCCCGGGACAGGGTAAATATGGCTACACCTTC. The V call is TRBV4-1, the J call TRBJ1-2, with 9 positions matching TRBD1. V shed 4 bases, J shed 5 bases, and the junction held 5 bases outside the gene matches. Germline V gives CDR1 MGHRA, CDR2 YSYEKL. This CDR3 has 14 residues.

The V call is TRBV19, the J call TRBJ1-4; D call uncertain. This CDR3 comprises 15 residues. Trimming took off 5 bases at V and 8 bases at J, with 18 bases between the two ends. Germline V gene data show CDR1 as LNHDA and CDR2 as SQIVND (reference sequence). DNA of the CDR3: TGTGCCAGTAGTGCCGACACCCCCGGAGGGGAAAAACTGTTTTTT. Its translation is CASSADTPGGEKLFF.

The chain employs TRBV5-8 and TRBJ1-4, with D tentatively TRBD1 (6 bases). Germline V gives CDR1 SGHTS, CDR2 YDEGEE. The CDR3 has 14 amino acids. Trimming took 4 bases from V and 8 from J, leaving 15 bases between them. The CDR3 region has the DNA TGTGCCAGCAGCCCTCACAGGGTTTTGGAAAAACTGTTTTTT. Translation: CASSPHRVLEKLFF.

This chain connects TRBV5-6 to TRBJ1-1; TRBD1 is a possible D gene (6 bases). The CDR3 has 14 residues. Trimming cost V 2 bases and J 3 bases, with 11 bases left between them. Germline lookup yields CDR1 SGHDT and CDR2 YYEEEE. CDR3 coding DNA: TGTGCCAGCAGCTTAGGTCCAGGGGACACTGAAGCTTTCTTT. It yields the protein CASSLGPGDTEAFF.

This clone has a single count. The J gene is TRBJ2-7, the V gene TRBV6-4, with D perhaps TRBD2 (7 bases). The V end lost 6 bases, the J end lost 2 bases, and 20 bases lay between the germline ends. The germline V gene encodes CDR1 MRHNA and CDR2 SNTAGT. This CDR3 has 16 amino acids. The CDR3: CASSDILGGRAYEQYF. For the CDR3, the DNA is TGTGCCAGCAGCGACATTTTGGGGGGGCGCGCCTACGAGCAGTACTTC.

This clone was detected only once. V and J are TRBV5-1 and TRBJ1-2; 12 nucleotides align to TRBD1. This CDR3 contains 16 residues. CDR1 is SGHRS and CDR2 is YFSETQ in the germline V gene. V lost 0 bases and J lost 9; bases outside the gene matches: 9. The DNA of the CDR3 is TGCGCCAGCAGCTTGGCCGGGACAGGGGGCGGAAGGCGCTACACCTTC. It codes for CASSLAGTGGGRRYTF.

CDR3 region: CASGSGHRGGSGYEQYF. CDR3 coding DNA: TGTGCTAGTGGTTCCGGCCACCGAGGGGGCTCGGGATACGAGCAGTACTTC. The rearrangement uses TRBV12-5 and TRBJ2-7, with 7 positions matching TRBD1. The CDR3 length is 17 residues. V lost 4 bases, J lost 4 bases, and 16 bases stayed unmatched. In germline, CDR1 is LGHNT, CDR2 FRNRAP.

This chain uses TRBV5-1 with TRBJ2-3; 8 bases match TRBD2. The germline V gene has CDR1 SGHRS and CDR2 YFSETQ. V dropped 2 bases and J dropped 0; count of bases not matched to a gene: 14. This CDR3 spans 19 amino acids. In nucleotides, the CDR3 is TGCGCCAGCAGCTTTGAGCGAACCATAGCGGGGACTAGCACAGATACGCAGTATTTT. Amino acids: CASSFERTIAGTSTDTQYF. The full variable domain, with the rest looked up from reference TRBV5-1 and TRBJ2-3, is KAGVTQTPRYLIKTRGQQVTLSCSPISGHRSVSWYQQTPGQGLQFLFEYFSETQRNKGNFPGRFSGRQFSNSRSEMNVSTLELGDSALYLCASSFERTIAGTSTDTQYFGPGTRLTVL.

V gene TRBV25-1 combines with J gene TRBJ2-5; 9 bases fit TRBD1. Germline CDR1 reads MGHDK; CDR2 reads SYGVNS. The CDR3 is 15 amino acids. Trimming at V came to 5 bases and at J to 5 bases, leaving 9 bases not matched to a gene. The CDR3 bases are TGTGCCAGCAGTATTCCCGGGACAGGGAAGGAGACCCAGTACTTC. Translated: CASSIPGTGKETQYF.

The chain couples TRBV5-4 to TRBJ2-3; D may be TRBD2 (5 bases). Deletions cut 7 bases from V and 2 bases from J, with 11 bases between. The germline V gene has CDR1 SGHNT and CDR2 YYREEE (reference sequence). There are 13 residues in the CDR3. The CDR3 protein is CASSPGYTDTQYF. The CDR3 nucleotides are TGTGCCAGCTCCCCGGGATACACAGATACGCAGTATTTT.

The CDR3 nucleotides read TGTGCCAGCAGTTTACAGGGAAGTGGAACTGAAGCTTTCTTT. Translation gives CASSLQGSGTEAFF. This chain joins TRBV6-5 and TRBJ1-1, with a tentative D call TRBD1 (6 bases). The CDR3 length is 14 residues. V lost 4 bases to trimming and J lost 5 bases, with 14 bases between them. Germline assignment: CDR1 MNHEY and CDR2 SVGAGI.

The J gene is TRBJ1-1, the V gene TRBV5-1, with D uncertain. CDR1 is SGHRS and CDR2 is YFSETQ in the germline V gene. This CDR3 comprises 14 residues. V gave up 4 bases and J gave up 8 bases, with 18 bases separating them. The CDR3 DNA reads TGCGCCAGCAGCACGACCGGGATCATACCGGAAGCTTTCTTT. Its translation: CASSTTGIIPEAFF.